This T cell receptor (beta chain) was obtained from a study of T cells in localized non-small cell lung cancer. General study findings and limits: Turning up in adjacent lung were a median around 58 of the top 100 tumor clones. Uninvolved nearby lung showed the greatest T cell clonality, exceeding that found in tumor. The study linked higher blood T cell density to longer overall survival.

TCRdb's table, derived via immunoSEQ multiplex PCR, lists solely in-frame clones and lacks some. The sample lists about 950 clones, around a third seen once, with around 15% in the top ten. Neighbouring lung, lacking atypia, was collected no less than 2 cm away from the tumor margin. Remarks on this clone: Its specificity is not known.

Trimming stripped 4 bases from V and 5 bases from J, with 16 bases between. The CDR3 has 15 amino acids. Germline V gives CDR1 SGHDN, CDR2 FVKESK. The sample here was normal lung tissue next to the tumor, taken before any cancer treatment. This sequence originates from an older female donor with stage I lung adenocarcinoma. V usage is TRBV14 and J usage is TRBJ2-3, with a weak D call TRBD2 (7 bases). The CDR3 spells CASSRAGAGEDTQYF. The CDR3, as DNA: TGTGCCAGCAGCCGGGCGGGGGCCGGGGAAGATACGCAGTATTTT.